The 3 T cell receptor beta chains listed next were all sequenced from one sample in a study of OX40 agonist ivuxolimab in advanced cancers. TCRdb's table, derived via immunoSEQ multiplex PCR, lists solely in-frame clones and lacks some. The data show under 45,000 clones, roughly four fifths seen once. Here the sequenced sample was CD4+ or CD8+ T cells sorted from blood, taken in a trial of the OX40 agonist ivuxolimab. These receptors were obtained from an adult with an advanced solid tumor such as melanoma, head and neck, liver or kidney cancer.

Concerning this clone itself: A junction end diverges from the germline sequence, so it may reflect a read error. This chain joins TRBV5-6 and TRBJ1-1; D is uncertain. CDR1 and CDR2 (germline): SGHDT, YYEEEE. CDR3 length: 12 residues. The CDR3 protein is CANSLGRTEAFF. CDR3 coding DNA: TGTGCCAACAGCTTAGGTAGAACTGAAGCTTTCTTT.

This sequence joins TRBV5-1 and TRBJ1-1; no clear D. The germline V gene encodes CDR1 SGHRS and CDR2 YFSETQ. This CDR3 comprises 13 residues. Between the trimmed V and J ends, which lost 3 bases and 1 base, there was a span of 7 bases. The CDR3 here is CASSSEGNTEAFF. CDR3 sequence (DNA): TGCGCCAGCAGCTCGGAGGGGAACACTGAAGCTTTCTTT.

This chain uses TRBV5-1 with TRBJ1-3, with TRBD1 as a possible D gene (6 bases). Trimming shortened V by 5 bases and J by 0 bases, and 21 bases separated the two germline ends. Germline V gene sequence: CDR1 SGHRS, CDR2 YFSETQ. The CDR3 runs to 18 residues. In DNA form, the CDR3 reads TGCGCCAGCAGTCATACAACCGGGACACCGAGCTCTGGAAACACCATATATTTT. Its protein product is CASSHTTGTPSSGNTIYF.